The 30 T cell receptor beta chains presented below share a single source sample, sequenced in a study of T cell responses to AZD1222 COVID-19 vaccine. Method: immunoSEQ multiplex PCR; TCRdb's copy keeps in-frame clones and lacks some. The table has under 150,000 clones, around nine tenths seen once. The sequenced sample was peripheral blood, obtained 28 days after the second AZD1222 dose. The receptors here all came from an adult who received the AZD1222 COVID-19 vaccine.

This sequence joins TRBV18 and TRBJ2-1, with 8 bases matching TRBD1. Germline V gene data show CDR1 as KGHSH and CDR2 as LQKENI. CDR3 size: 15 residues. V trimming: 6 bases; J trimming: 3 bases; junction bases outside the gene matches: 7. CDR3 in amino acids: CASSPGQGNYNEQFF. The CDR3 region has the DNA TGTGCCAGCTCCCCCGGACAGGGAAACTACAATGAGCAGTTCTTC. The full variable domain, rest sourced from reference TRBV18 and TRBJ2-1, is NAGVMQNPRHLVRRRGQEARLRCSPMKGHSHVYWYRQLPEEGLKFMVYLQKENIIDESGMPKERFSAEFPKEGPSILRIQQVVRGDSAAYFCASSPGQGNYNEQFFGPGTRLTVL.

This chain joins TRBV12-3 or TRBV12-4 and TRBJ1-2; possibly TRBD1 for D (6 bases). Trimming took off 6 bases at V and 3 bases at J, with 11 bases between the two ends. The CDR3 is 13 amino acids. CDR3 in DNA: TGTGCCAGCAGACCGGACAGCTACTATGGCTACACCTTC. Protein sequence: CASRPDSYYGYTF.

Written as DNA, the CDR3 is TGTGCCAGCAGCTTAGCGTCGGGGGCGGGTTACAATGAGCAGTTCTTC. This codes for CASSLASGAGYNEQFF. The chain couples TRBV7-2 to TRBJ2-1; possibly TRBD1 or TRBD2 for D (6 bases each). The V gene's germline CDR1 is SGHTA and CDR2 FQGNSA. The CDR3 runs 16 residues. Trimming took off 0 bases at V and 4 bases at J, with 13 bases between the two ends.

The chain uses TRBV5-6 and TRBJ2-2; D gene uncertain. The CDR3 consists of 12 residues. V was cut by 1 base and J by 2 bases, with 0 bases left in between. CDR1 and CDR2 from the germline V gene are SGHDT and YYEEEE. CDR3 DNA: TGTGCCAGCAGCTTGAACACCGGGGAGCTGTTTTTT. It codes for CASSLNTGELFF.

The V call is TRBV4-2, the J call TRBJ1-5; tentatively, D is TRBD1 (5 bases). Trimming cost V 0 bases and J 3 bases, with 18 bases left between them. This CDR3 region has 18 residues. Per germline, CDR1 LGHNA and CDR2 YNFKEQ. Written as DNA, the CDR3 is TGTGCCAGCAGCCAAGAGAATATACCTTTGGGGGACAATCAGCCCCAGCATTTT. Protein: CASSQENIPLGDNQPQHF.

The rearrangement joins TRBV12-5 to TRBJ1-1; D is unclear. The V gene lost 6 bases and the J gene lost 5 bases, with 10 bases spanning the gap. The germline V gene has CDR1 LGHNT and CDR2 FRNRAP. This CDR3 contains 12 residues. The CDR3 reads CASGLRATEAFF. The CDR3 nucleotides read TGTGCTAGTGGACTTCGTGCGACTGAAGCTTTCTTT.

A few counts support this clone. The chain joins TRBV18 to TRBJ1-1; D gene uncertain. CDR1 and CDR2 from the germline V gene are KGHSH and LQKENI. Deletions cut 2 bases from V and 4 bases from J, with 14 bases between. This CDR3 region has 15 residues. The CDR3 nucleotides read TGTGCCAGCTCACCAAACGCCGAAGCGGGCACTGAAGCTTTCTTT. Amino acid sequence: CASSPNAEAGTEAFF.

The chain employs TRBV27 and TRBJ2-7; unclear D gene. The CDR3 has 13 amino acids. Per the germline V gene, CDR1 is MNHEY and CDR2 is SMNVEV (reference sequence). Trimming took off 5 bases at V and 3 bases at J, with 11 bases between the two ends. This chain's CDR3 is CASSQNLFYEQYF. CDR3 nucleotide sequence: TGTGCCAGCAGTCAGAACTTGTTCTACGAGCAGTACTTC.

This clone was observed a handful of times. The V call is TRBV18, the J call TRBJ2-2; possible D gene TRBD2, 5 bases. Trimming cost V 8 bases and J 2 bases, with 15 bases left between them. Germline V lookup: CDR1 KGHSH, CDR2 LQKENI. This CDR3 has 15 amino acids. The CDR3 region is CASGPRTGNTGELFF. In DNA, the CDR3 is TGTGCCAGCGGACCAAGGACTGGAAACACCGGGGAGCTGTTTTTT.

CDR3 protein: CATQRGNDYGYTF. In DNA form, the CDR3 reads TGTGCCACCCAACGGGGGAACGACTATGGCTACACCTTC. V usage is TRBV3-1 (or the pseudogene TRBV3-2) and J usage is TRBJ1-2; D perhaps matches TRBD1 (5 bases). Trimming took off 10 bases at V and 3 bases at J, with 15 bases between the two ends. CDR3 length equals 13 residues. The V gene's germline CDR1 is LGHDT and CDR2 YNNKEL (reference sequence).

Of note for this clone: Sequence at one end of the junction differs from germline and may be a read error. This CDR3 reads CASSQDPGGWLF. The CDR3 DNA follows: TGTGCCAGCAGCCAAGATCCGGGGGGGTGGCTGTTC. The chain carries TRBV4-2 and TRBJ1-2; a weak D match, TRBD1 (5 bases). CDR1 is LGHNA, CDR2 YNFKEQ, per germline. The CDR3 consists of 12 residues.

This clone was recorded only once. V and J are TRBV5-1 and TRBJ2-2; either TRBD1 or TRBD2 may supply D (6 bases each). CDR1 is SGHRS, CDR2 YFSETQ, per germline. Trimming stripped 3 bases from V and 4 bases from J, with 13 bases between. This CDR3 has 15 residues. The CDR3 here is CASSWGASGTGELFF. CDR3 DNA sequence: TGCGCCAGCAGCTGGGGGGCCTCGGGCACCGGGGAGCTGTTTTTT.

As for this clone: The junction shows a germline mismatch at one end, possibly a read error. The J gene is TRBJ1-1, the V gene TRBV3-1 (or the pseudogene TRBV3-2), with D hard to call. The germline CDR1 and CDR2 sequences are LGHDT and YNNKEL (reference sequence). This CDR3 has 13 amino acids. CDR3 DNA sequence: TGTGCCAGCAGCCAAGATGGTGGGGTTGACCGGATCTTT. This encodes CASSQDGGVDRIF.

The rearrangement links TRBV28 to TRBJ1-1; TRBD1 matches at 7 bases. This CDR3 comprises 15 residues. Looked up from germline, CDR1 is MDHEN and CDR2 is SYDVKM. V lost 5 bases, J lost 0 bases, and 6 bases stayed unmatched. CDR3: CASSPGTAMNTEAFF. The DNA for the CDR3 is TGTGCCAGCAGTCCGGGGACAGCGATGAACACTGAAGCTTTCTTT.

The chain uses TRBV4-1 and TRBJ2-1; D unresolved. The CDR3 contains 12 residues. The germline gives CDR1 MGHRA, CDR2 YSYEKL. Trimming removed 1 base from V and 5 bases from J, with 3 bases in between. In DNA, the CDR3 is TGCGCCAGCAGCCAAGTCAACAATGAGCAGTTCTTC. Encoded protein: CASSQVNNEQFF.

The V and J genes are TRBV18 and TRBJ2-7, with D maybe TRBD2 (5 bases). Trimming pared 2 bases from V and 6 bases from J, leaving 5 bases between. In germline, CDR1 is KGHSH, CDR2 LQKENI. The CDR3 has 11 amino acids. CDR3 DNA sequence: TGTGCCAGCTCACCAAGCGGCGAGCAGTACTTC. Its protein product is CASSPSGEQYF.

V usage is TRBV14 and J usage is TRBJ1-2; the match to TRBD1 covers 7 bases. Looked up from germline, CDR1 is SGHDN and CDR2 is FVKESK. The CDR3 runs to 14 residues. Unmatched junction bases numbered 11, after V lost 5 bases and J lost 8 bases. CDR3 sequence: CASSNLQGRVGYTF. CDR3 DNA sequence: TGTGCCAGCAGCAACTTACAGGGGCGCGTCGGCTACACCTTC.

This clone was observed a single time. The rearrangement links TRBV27 to TRBJ1-2; a possible D gene is TRBD1 (6 bases). Per germline, CDR1 MNHEY and CDR2 SMNVEV (reference sequence). The V end was cut by 9 bases, the J end by 1 base, with 9 bases between. The length of the CDR3 is 12 residues. CDR3 nucleotides: TGTGCCAGTGCGGACAGTAACTATGGCTACACCTTC. It translates to CASADSNYGYTF.

This rearrangement joins TRBV6-2 or TRBV6-3 to TRBJ2-7; D possibly corresponds to TRBD2 (5 bases). The CDR3 loop spans 11 amino acids. Germline-derived CDR1 and CDR2 are MNHEY and SVGEGT. The ends were cut back, 5 bases at V and 3 bases at J, with 5 bases in the middle. The CDR3 DNA sequence: TGTGCCAGCAGTGAGGGCTACGAGCAGTACGTC. Amino acids: CASSEGYEQYV.

CDR3 sequence (DNA): TGTGCCAGCAGCTTAATACCAAACACTGAAGCTTTCTTT. This gives the protein CASSLIPNTEAFF. The chain couples TRBV7-3 to TRBJ1-1; D uncertain. CDR1 and CDR2 (germline): SGHTA, FQGTGA. CDR3 length: 13 amino acids. The V and J ends lost 1 base and 2 bases respectively, with 5 bases between them.

The chain joins TRBV7-9 to TRBJ2-7, with D possibly TRBD2 on 5 matching bases. V was shortened by 1 base and J by 3 bases, with 7 bases between the two germline ends. CDR3 length equals 13 residues. Germline-derived CDR1 and CDR2 are SEHNR and FQNEAQ (reference sequence). CDR3 DNA: TGTGCCAGCAGCTTAGGAGGGTTCTACGAGCAGTACTTC. Amino acid sequence: CASSLGGFYEQYF.

The rearrangement uses TRBV4-2 and TRBJ2-7, with TRBD1 matching over 8 bases. The V gene's germline CDR1 is LGHNA and CDR2 YNFKEQ. Trimming cost V 2 bases and J 5 bases; bases outside gene matches: 8. This CDR3 is 15 amino acids long. The CDR3 spells CASSQTGGLMDEQYV. The CDR3 DNA reads as TGTGCCAGCAGCCAAACAGGGGGTTTGATGGACGAGCAGTACGTC.

Regarding this clone: The sample holds other DNA sequences that translate to the same CDR3. This chain uses TRBV12-3 or TRBV12-4 with TRBJ1-3; D uncertain. Trimming removed 2 bases from V and 4 bases from J, with 3 bases in between. The CDR3 is 12 residues long. CDR3 nucleotides: TGTGCCAGCAGTTTAAGGGGAAACACCATATATTTT. Its translation is CASSLRGNTIYF.

V usage is TRBV7-6 and J usage is TRBJ1-6, with D perhaps matching TRBD1 (5 bases). Trimming cost V 5 bases and J 5 bases, with 10 bases left between them. The CDR3 runs to 14 residues. In germline, CDR1 is SGHVS, CDR2 FNYEAQ. CDR3 bases: TGTGCCAGCAGCCAAGGGGCAGATAATTCACCCCTCCACTTT. Encoded protein: CASSQGADNSPLHF.

The gene calls are TRBV18 and TRBJ1-4; maybe TRBD1 (5 bases). Germline V lookup: CDR1 KGHSH, CDR2 LQKENI. V shed 6 bases and J shed 3 bases, with 11 bases lying between them. The CDR3 spans 14 residues. The CDR3 nucleotides are TGTGCCAGCTCCCGGGACGGAGCTAATGAAAAACTGTTTTTT. It yields the protein CASSRDGANEKLFF.

The chain employs TRBV10-3 and TRBJ2-1; possibly TRBD2 for D (7 bases). The CDR3 loop spans 12 amino acids. V was shortened by 10 bases and J by 7 bases, with 14 bases between the two germline ends. Germline V gene sequence: CDR1 ENHRY, CDR2 SYGVKD. The CDR3 bases are TGTGCCACAGGGGAGGGGTGGAATGAGCAGTTCTTC. Protein: CATGEGWNEQFF.

This chain uses TRBV11-2 with TRBJ1-2, with unresolved D. Germline values: CDR1 SGHAT, CDR2 FQNNGV. The CDR3 runs 14 residues. Trimming took 2 bases from V and 1 from J, leaving 8 bases between them. This chain's CDR3 is CASSLMSSNYGYTF. As DNA, the CDR3 is TGTGCCAGCAGCTTAATGTCCAGTAACTATGGCTACACCTTC.

The V call is TRBV7-2, the J call TRBJ1-4; D is unclear. Trimming cost V 1 base and J 8 bases, with 11 bases left between them. CDR3 size: 14 residues. CDR1 SGHTA and CDR2 FQGNSA come from the germline V gene. The DNA of the CDR3 is TGTGCCAGCAGCTTAGAACCCGGCGAAGAAAAACTGTTTTTT. Translation: CASSLEPGEEKLFF.

In its sample, this clone was seen a few times. The genes are TRBV19 and TRBJ1-5; no reliable D call. Trimming cost V 3 bases and J 0 bases, with 9 bases left between them. Germline V gene sequence: CDR1 LNHDA, CDR2 SQIVND (reference sequence). This CDR3 has 15 residues. CDR3 protein: CASSISDYSNQPQHF. The CDR3 nucleotides are TGTGCCAGTAGTATCTCAGATTATAGCAATCAGCCCCAGCATTTT.

V gene TRBV6-5 combines with J gene TRBJ1-1, with TRBD1 matching over 10 bases. The germline CDR1 and CDR2 sequences are MNHEY and SVGAGI. Trimming removed 4 bases from V and 12 bases from J; junction bases left unmatched: 5. The CDR3 consists of 12 residues. Written as DNA, the CDR3 is TGTGCCAGCAGTTTCGGACAGGGGGAAACTTTCTTT. Protein: CASSFGQGETFF.